This T cell receptor (beta chain) originates from a study of T cell responses to AZD1222 COVID-19 vaccine. Overall study findings and caveats: A rise in Spike-specific TCR breadth and depth followed two AZD1222 doses. Clonal diversity was possibly underestimated; the donors were predominantly white British and more often female. Epitopes outside B.1.351 and B.1.1.7 mutated regions reportedly drew nearly half of spike TCRs.

Analyses pooled second doses at about 4 or about 12 weeks. Only in-frame clones appear in the TCRdb table, and some are missing; sequencing was by immunoSEQ multiplex PCR. The profile shows about 160,000 clones, about 91% of them singletons. Concerning this clone: Its antigen is unidentified.

Sequenced material: peripheral blood, taken 28 days after the second AZD1222 dose. The TCR comes from an adult who received the AZD1222 COVID-19 vaccine.

CDR3: CASSYEGQGGQPQHF. The CDR3 nucleotides are TGTGCCAGCAGTTACGAAGGCCAGGGAGGCCAGCCCCAGCATTTT. The chain has TRBV6-6 and TRBJ1-5; perhaps TRBD1 as D (5 bases). This CDR3 contains 15 residues. The germline CDR1 and CDR2 sequences are MNHNY and SVGAGI (reference sequence). V was shortened by 2 bases and J by 7 bases, with 15 bases between the two germline ends.